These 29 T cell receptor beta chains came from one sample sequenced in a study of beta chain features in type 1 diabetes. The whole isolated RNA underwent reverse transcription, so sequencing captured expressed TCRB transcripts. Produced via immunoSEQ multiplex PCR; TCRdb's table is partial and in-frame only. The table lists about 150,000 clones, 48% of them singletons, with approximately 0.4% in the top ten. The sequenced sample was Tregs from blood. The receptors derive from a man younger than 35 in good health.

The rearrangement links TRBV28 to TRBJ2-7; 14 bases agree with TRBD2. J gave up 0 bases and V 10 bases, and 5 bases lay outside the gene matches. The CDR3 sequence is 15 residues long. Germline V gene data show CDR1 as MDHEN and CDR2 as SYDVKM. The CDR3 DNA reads TGTGCCATCCAGGGGACTAGCGGGAGCTCCTACGAGCAGTACTTC. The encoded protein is CAIQGTSGSSYEQYF.

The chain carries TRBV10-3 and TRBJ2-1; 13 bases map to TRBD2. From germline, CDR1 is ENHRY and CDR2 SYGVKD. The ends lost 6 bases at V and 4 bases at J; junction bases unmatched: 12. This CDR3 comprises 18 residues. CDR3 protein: CAIRRFHGTSGEYNEQFF. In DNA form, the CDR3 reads TGTGCCATCAGAAGATTCCACGGGACTAGCGGGGAGTACAATGAGCAGTTCTTC.

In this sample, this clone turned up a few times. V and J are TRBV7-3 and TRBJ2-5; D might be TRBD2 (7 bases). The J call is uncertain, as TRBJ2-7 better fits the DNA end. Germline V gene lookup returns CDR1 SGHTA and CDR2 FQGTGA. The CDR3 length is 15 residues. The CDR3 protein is CASSLWGGQIAEQYF. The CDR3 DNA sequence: TGTGCCAGCAGCCTCTGGGGGGGGCAGATCGCCGAGCAGTACTTC.

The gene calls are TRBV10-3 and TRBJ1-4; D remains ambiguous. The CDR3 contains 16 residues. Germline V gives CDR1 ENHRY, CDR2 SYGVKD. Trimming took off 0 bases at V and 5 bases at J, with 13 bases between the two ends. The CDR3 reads CAISESGGRENEKLFF. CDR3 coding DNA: TGTGCCATCAGTGAGTCGGGAGGCAGAGAAAATGAAAAACTGTTTTTT.

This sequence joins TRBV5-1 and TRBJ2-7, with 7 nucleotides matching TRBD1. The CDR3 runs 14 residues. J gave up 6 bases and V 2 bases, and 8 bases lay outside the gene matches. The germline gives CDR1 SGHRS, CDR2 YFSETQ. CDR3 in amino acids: CASSFVTGVGEQYF. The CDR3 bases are TGCGCCAGCAGCTTCGTAACAGGGGTTGGCGAGCAGTACTTC.

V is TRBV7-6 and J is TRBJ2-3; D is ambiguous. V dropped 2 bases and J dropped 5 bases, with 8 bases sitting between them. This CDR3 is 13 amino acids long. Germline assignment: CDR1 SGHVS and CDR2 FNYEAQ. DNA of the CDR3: TGTGCCAGCAGCTTATTTTTCGGAGATACGCAGTATTTT. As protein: CASSLFFGDTQYF.

CDR3 loop: CASSLRTGYSYEQYF. The CDR3 DNA is TGTGCCAGCAGCCTACGGACAGGTTACTCCTACGAGCAGTACTTC. The gene calls are TRBV7-2 and TRBJ2-7; 7 bases fit TRBD1. CDR1 is SGHTA and CDR2 is FQGNSA in the germline V gene. The ends lost 5 bases at V and 0 bases at J; junction bases unmatched: 7. The CDR3 has 15 residues.

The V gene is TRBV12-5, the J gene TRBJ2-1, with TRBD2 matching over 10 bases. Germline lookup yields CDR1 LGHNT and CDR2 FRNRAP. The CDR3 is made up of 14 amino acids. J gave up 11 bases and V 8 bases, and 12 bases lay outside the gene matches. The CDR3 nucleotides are TGTGCTAGTAACCCCGGGACTAGCGATGGTAAGCAGTTCTTC. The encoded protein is CASNPGTSDGKQFF.

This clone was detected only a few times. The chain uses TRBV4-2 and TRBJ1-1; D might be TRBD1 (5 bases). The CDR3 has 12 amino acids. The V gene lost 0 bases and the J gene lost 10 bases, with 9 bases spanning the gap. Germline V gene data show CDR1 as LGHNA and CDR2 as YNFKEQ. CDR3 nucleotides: TGTGCCAGCAGCCAAGATAGGGGCGCAGCTTTCTTT. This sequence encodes CASSQDRGAAFF.

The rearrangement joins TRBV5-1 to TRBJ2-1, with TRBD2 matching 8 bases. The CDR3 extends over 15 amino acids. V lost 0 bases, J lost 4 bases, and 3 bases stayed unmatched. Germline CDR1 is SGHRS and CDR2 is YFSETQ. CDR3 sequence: CASSLGSGIYNEQFF. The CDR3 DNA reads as TGCGCCAGCAGCTTGGGTAGCGGGATTTACAATGAGCAGTTCTTC.

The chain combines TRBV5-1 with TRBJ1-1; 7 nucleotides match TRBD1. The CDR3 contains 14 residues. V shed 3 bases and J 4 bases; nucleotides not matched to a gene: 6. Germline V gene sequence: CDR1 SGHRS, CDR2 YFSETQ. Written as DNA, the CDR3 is TGCGCCAGCAGCTCAAGGGGGCGTCGCACTGAAGCTTTCTTT. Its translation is CASSSRGRRTEAFF.

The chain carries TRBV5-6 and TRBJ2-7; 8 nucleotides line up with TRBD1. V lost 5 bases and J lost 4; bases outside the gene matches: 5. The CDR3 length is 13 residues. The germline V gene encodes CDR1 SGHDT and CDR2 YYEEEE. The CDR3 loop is CASRRTGYYEQYF. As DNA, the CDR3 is TGTGCCAGCAGGAGGACAGGGTATTACGAGCAGTACTTC.

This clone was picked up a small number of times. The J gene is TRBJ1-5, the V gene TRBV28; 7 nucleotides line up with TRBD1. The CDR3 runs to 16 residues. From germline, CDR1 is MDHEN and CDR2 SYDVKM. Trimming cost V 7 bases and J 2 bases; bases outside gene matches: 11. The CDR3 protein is CASMRDSGPRNQPQHF. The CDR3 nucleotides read TGTGCCAGCATGCGGGACAGCGGACCTCGCAATCAGCCCCAGCATTTT.

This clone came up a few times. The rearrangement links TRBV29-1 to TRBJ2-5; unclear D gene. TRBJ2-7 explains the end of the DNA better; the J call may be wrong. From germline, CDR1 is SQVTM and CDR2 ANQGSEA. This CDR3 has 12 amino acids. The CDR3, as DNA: TGCAGCGTTTTGTACAGCCCCTACGAGCAGTACTTC. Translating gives CSVLYSPYEQYF.

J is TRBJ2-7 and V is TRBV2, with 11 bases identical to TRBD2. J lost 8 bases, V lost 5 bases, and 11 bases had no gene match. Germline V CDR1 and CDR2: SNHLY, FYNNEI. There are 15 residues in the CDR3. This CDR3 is CASSKTSGALVQQYF. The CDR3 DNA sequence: TGTGCCAGCAGTAAGACTAGCGGGGCGTTAGTCCAGCAGTACTTC. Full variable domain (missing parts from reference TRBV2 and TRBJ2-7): EPEVTQTPSHQVTQMGQEVILRCVPISNHLYFYWYRQILGQKVEFLVSFYNNEISEKSEIFDDQFSVERPDGSNFTLKIRSTKLEDSAMYFCASSKTSGALVQQYFGPGTRLTVT.

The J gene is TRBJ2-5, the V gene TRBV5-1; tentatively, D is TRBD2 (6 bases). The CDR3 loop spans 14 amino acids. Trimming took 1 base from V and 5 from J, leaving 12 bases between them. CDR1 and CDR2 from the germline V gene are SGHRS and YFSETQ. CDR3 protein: CASSLLDAGETQYF. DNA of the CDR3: TGCGCCAGCAGCTTGCTGGACGCGGGGGAGACCCAGTACTTC.

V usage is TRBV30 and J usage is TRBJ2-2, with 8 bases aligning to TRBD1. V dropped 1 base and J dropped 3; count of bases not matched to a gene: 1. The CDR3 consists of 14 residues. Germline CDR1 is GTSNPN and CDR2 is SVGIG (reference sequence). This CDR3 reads CAWSGQGHTGELFF. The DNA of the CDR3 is TGTGCCTGGAGTGGACAGGGGCACACCGGGGAGCTGTTTTTT.

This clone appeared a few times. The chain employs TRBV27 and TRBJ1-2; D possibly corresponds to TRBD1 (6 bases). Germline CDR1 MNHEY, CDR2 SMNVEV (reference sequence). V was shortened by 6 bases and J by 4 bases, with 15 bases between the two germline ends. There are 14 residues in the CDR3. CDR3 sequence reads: CASRGWGQGYGYTF. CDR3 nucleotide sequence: TGTGCCAGCAGAGGATGGGGACAAGGCTATGGCTACACCTTC.

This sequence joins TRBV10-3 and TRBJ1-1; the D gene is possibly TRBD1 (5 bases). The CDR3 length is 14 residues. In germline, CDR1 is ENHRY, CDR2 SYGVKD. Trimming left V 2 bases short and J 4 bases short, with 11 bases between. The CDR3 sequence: CAISERQGSTEAFF. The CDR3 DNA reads TGTGCCATCAGTGAGCGGCAGGGTTCCACTGAAGCTTTCTTT.

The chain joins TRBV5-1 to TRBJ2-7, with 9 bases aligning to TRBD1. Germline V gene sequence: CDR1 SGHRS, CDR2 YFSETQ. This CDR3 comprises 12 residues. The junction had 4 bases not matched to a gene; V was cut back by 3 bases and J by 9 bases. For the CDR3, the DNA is TGCGCCAGCAGCTGGGACAGGGACGGGCAGTACTTC. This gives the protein CASSWDRDGQYF.

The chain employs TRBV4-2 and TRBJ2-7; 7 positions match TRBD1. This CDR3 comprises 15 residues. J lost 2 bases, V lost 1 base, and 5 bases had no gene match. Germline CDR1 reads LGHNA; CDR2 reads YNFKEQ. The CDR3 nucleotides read TGTGCCAGCAGCCAAGTGGGCAGGGGGACCTACGAGCAGTACTTC. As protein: CASSQVGRGTYEQYF.

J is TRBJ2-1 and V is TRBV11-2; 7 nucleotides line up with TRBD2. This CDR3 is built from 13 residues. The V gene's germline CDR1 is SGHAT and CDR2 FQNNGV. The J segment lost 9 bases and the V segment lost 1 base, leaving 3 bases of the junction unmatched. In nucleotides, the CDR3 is TGTGCCAGCAGCTTAGGTCCGGGGGGTGAGCAGTTCTTC. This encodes CASSLGPGGEQFF.

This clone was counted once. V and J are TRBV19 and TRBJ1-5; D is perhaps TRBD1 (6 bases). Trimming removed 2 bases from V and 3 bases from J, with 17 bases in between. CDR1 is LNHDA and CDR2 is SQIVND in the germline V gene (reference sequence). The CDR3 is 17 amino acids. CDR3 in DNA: TGTGCCAGTAGTATATTCGTGACGACAGGCGTCAATCAGCCCCAGCATTTT. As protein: CASSIFVTTGVNQPQHF.

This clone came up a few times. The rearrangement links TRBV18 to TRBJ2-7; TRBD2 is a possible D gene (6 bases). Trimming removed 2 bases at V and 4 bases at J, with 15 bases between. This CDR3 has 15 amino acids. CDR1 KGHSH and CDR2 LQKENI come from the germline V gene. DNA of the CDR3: TGTGCCAGCTCACCATTCACGGCGGGAACTTACGAGCAGTACTTC. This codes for CASSPFTAGTYEQYF.

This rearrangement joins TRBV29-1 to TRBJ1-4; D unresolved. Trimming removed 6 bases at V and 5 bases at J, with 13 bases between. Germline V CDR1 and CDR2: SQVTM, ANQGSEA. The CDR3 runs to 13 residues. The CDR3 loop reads CSVEREDNEKLFF. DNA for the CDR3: TGCAGCGTGGAGAGAGAAGACAATGAAAAACTGTTTTTT.

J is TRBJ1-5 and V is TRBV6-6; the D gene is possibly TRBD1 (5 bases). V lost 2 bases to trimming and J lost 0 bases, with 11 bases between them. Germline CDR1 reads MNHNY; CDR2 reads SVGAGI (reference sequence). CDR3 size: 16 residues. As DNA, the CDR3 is TGTGCCAGCAGTTACGGGGCAGGCAATAGCAATCAGCCCCAGCATTTT. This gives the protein CASSYGAGNSNQPQHF.

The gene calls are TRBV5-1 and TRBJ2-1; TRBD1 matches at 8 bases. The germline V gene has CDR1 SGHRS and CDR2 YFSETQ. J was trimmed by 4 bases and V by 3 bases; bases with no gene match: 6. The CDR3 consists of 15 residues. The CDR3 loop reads CASSSGTGLYNEQFF. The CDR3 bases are TGCGCCAGCAGCTCCGGGACAGGCCTATACAATGAGCAGTTCTTC.

The CDR3 loop is CASSSDWDRATGELFF. The CDR3 coding sequence is TGTGCCAGCAGCTCGGACTGGGACAGGGCCACCGGGGAGCTGTTTTTT. The chain couples TRBV5-6 to TRBJ2-2; the match to TRBD1 covers 9 bases. CDR3 size: 16 residues. V lost 3 bases and J lost 4; bases outside the gene matches: 7. Looked up from germline, CDR1 is SGHDT and CDR2 is YYEEEE.

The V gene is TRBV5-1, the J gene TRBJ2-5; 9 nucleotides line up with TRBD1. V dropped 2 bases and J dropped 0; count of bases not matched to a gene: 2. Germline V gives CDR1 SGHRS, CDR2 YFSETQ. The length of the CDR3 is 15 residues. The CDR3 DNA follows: TGCGCCAGCAGCTTAGGGGACAGGGACCAAGAGACCCAGTACTTC. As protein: CASSLGDRDQETQYF.